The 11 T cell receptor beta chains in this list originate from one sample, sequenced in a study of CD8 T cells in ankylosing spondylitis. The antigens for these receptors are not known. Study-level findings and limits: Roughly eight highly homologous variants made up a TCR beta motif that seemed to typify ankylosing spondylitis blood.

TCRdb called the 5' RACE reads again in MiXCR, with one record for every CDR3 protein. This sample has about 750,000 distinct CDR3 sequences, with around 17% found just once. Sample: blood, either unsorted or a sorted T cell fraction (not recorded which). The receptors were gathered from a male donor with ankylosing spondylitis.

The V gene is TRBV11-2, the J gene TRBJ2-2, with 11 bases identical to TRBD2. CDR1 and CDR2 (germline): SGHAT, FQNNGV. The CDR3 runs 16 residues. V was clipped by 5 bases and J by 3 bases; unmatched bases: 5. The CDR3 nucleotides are TGTGCCAGCAGCCCGCTAGCGGGAGGTCACACCGGGGAGCTGTTTTTT. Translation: CASSPLAGGHTGELFF.

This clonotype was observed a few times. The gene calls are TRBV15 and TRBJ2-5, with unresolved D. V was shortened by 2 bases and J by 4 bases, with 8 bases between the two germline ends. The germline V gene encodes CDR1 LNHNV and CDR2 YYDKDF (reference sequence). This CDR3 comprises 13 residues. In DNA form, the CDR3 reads TGTGCCACCAGCAGAACCGTCAGAGAGACCCAGTACTTC. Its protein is CATSRTVRETQYF. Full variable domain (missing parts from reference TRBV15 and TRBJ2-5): DAMVIQNPRYQVTQFGKPVTLSCSQTLNHNVMYWYQQKSSQAPKLLFHYYDKDFNNEADTPDNFQSRRPNTSFCFLDIRSPGLGDTAMYLCATSRTVRETQYFGPGTRLLVL.

The CDR3 loop reads CATSIGTLDEAFF. Written as DNA, the CDR3 is TGTGCCACCAGCATAGGGACATTAGATGAAGCTTTCTTT. V and J are TRBV15 and TRBJ1-1; TRBD1 might be the D (6 bases). This CDR3 is 13 amino acids long. The ends were cut back, 4 bases at V and 7 bases at J, with 13 bases in the middle. CDR1 LNHNV and CDR2 YYDKDF come from the germline V gene (reference sequence). Combining the CDR3 with reference TRBV15 and TRBJ1-1 gives the whole variable domain DAMVIQNPRYQVTQFGKPVTLSCSQTLNHNVMYWYQQKSSQAPKLLFHYYDKDFNNEADTPDNFQSRRPNTSFCFLDIRSPGLGDTAMYLCATSIGTLDEAFFGQGTRLTVV.

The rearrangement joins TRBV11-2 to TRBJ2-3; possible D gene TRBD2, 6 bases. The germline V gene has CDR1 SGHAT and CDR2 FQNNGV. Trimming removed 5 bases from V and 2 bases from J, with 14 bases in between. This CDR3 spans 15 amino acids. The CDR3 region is CASSPAGTYTDTQYF. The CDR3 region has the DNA TGTGCCAGCAGCCCGGCAGGGACTTACACAGATACGCAGTATTTT.

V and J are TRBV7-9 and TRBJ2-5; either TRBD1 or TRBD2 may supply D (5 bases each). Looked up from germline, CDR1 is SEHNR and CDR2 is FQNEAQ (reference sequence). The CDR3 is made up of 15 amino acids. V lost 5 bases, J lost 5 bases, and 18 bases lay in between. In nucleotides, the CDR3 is TGTGCCAGCAGCGGCCGAGGGGAGTGGGTGGAGACCCAGTACTTC. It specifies CASSGRGEWVETQYF.

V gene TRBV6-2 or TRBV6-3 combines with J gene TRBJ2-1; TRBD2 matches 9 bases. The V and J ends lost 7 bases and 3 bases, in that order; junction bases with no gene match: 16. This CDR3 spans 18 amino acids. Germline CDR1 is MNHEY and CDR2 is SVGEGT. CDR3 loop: CASTPQGPSGIVYNEQFF. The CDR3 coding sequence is TGTGCCAGCACCCCCCAAGGTCCTAGCGGGATTGTCTACAATGAGCAGTTCTTC.

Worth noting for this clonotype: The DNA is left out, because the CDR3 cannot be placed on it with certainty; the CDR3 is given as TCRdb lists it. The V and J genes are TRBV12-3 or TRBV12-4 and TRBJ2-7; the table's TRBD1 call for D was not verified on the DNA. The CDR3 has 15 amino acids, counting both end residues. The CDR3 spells CASSFGEGRGYEQYF.

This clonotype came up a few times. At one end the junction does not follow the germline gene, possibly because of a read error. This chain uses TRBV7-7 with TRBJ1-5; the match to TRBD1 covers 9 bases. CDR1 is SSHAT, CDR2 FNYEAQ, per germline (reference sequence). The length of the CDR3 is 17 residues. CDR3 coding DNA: TGTGCTAGCAGCCCCCGTCGGGACAGGGAGAGCAATCAGCCCCAGCATTTT. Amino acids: CASSPRRDRESNQPQHF.

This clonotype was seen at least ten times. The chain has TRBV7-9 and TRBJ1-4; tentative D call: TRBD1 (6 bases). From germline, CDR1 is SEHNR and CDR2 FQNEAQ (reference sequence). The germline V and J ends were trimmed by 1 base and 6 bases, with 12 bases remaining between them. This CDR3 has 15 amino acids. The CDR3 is CASSLGGGLDEKLFF. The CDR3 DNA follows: TGTGCCAGCAGCTTAGGCGGGGGCTTGGATGAAAAACTGTTTTTT.

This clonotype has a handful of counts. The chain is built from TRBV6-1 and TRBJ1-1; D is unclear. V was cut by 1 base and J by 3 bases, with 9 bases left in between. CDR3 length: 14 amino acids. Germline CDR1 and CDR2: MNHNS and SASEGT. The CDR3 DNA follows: TGTGCCAGCAGTGAAGGGTCAGCAGACACTGAAGCTTTCTTT. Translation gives CASSEGSADTEAFF.

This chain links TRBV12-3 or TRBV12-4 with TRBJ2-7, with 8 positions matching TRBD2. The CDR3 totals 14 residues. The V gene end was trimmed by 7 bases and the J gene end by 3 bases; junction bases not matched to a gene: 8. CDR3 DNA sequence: TGTGCCAGCACGGCAGCGGGAGTTGGCTACGAGCAGTACTTC. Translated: CASTAAGVGYEQYF.